The clone carrying this T cell receptor beta chain was recorded many times. Its cognate antigen is unknown. These data come from a study of neurological immune-mediated disorders. Study-wide results and limits: The most TCR clonal expansion was seen in HTLV-1-associated myelopathy, whereas the least was seen in multiple sclerosis, below the level in healthy controls.

It was by 5'RACE with 10-nucleotide random UMIs that the cDNA was made. TCRdb ran MiXCR on the 5' RACE reads and lists one entry per CDR3 protein. This sample yields some 29,000 distinct CDR3 sequences, of which around 12% are seen a single time; 6% to 8.5% belongs to the top ten. This CDR3 has 12 residues. Germline values: CDR1 MNHEY, CDR2 SVGAGI. After removal of 2 bases from V and 11 bases from J, the junction contained 3 bases not matched to a gene. Preparation of the unsorted libraries drew on 2 million PBMCs stored at -80 C. Sequencing input: PBMCs. The genes are TRBV6-5 and TRBJ2-1, with TRBD2 matching 7 bases. The sequence was obtained from a man in his fifties or sixties in good health. CDR3 sequence (DNA): TGTGCCAGCAGTTACGGGACTACAAAGCAGTTCTTC. Translation: CASSYGTTKQFF.